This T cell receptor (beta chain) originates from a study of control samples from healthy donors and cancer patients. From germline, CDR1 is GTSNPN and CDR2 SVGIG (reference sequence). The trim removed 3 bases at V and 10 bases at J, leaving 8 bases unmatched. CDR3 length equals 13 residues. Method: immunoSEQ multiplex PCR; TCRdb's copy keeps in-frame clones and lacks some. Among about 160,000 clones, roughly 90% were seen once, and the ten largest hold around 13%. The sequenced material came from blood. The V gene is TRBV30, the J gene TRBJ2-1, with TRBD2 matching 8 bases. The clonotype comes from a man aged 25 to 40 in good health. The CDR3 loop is CAWSGLAQKEQFF. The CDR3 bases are TGTGCCTGGAGCGGACTAGCCCAGAAGGAGCAGTTCTTC. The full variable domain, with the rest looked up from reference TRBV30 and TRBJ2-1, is SQTIHQWPATLVQPVGSPLSLECTVEGTSNPNLYWYRQAAGRGLQLLFYSVGIGQISSEVPQNLSASRPQDRQFILSSKKLLLSDSGFYLCAWSGLAQKEQFFGPGTRLTVL.